Presented here are 26 T cell receptor beta chains from one specimen sequenced in a study of blood T cell repertoires in COVID-19. The assay was immunoSEQ multiplex PCR, and TCRdb's table has in-frame clones only and misses some. The repertoire consists of some 340,000 clones, with 85% occurring once and the leading ten covering 3.6%. The sample taken for sequencing was peripheral blood. These TCRs come from a woman between 18 and 29 years old with acute or convalescent COVID-19.

This chain joins TRBV7-9 and TRBJ2-7, with 7 nucleotides matching TRBD2. The CDR3 consists of 16 residues. Trimming removed 3 bases from V and 5 bases from J; junction bases left unmatched: 13. Germline V gives CDR1 SEHNR, CDR2 FQNEAQ (reference sequence). CDR3 in DNA: TGTGCCAGCAGCTTTCCTCCGTATGGGGGGGTCAACGAGCAGTACTTC. Its translation: CASSFPPYGGVNEQYF.

A single count supports this clone. The chain is built from TRBV9 and TRBJ1-6, with 8 nucleotides matching TRBD1. CDR1 is SGDLS and CDR2 is YYNGEE in the germline V gene. The V gene end was trimmed by 3 bases and the J gene end by 5 bases; junction bases not matched to a gene: 13. The CDR3 covers 18 residues. This CDR3 reads CASSDPFSMTGDNSPLHF. The CDR3 region has the DNA TGTGCCAGCAGCGATCCATTTTCGATGACAGGGGATAATTCACCCCTCCACTTT.

The chain couples TRBV30 to TRBJ1-6, with D unresolved. The CDR3 is 15 amino acids. With 0 bases removed from V and 6 bases from J, the gap between germline ends came to 12 bases. Germline assignment: CDR1 GTSNPN and CDR2 SVGIG (reference sequence). CDR3 protein: CAWSVQPNSNSPLHF. Here the CDR3 DNA reads TGTGCCTGGAGTGTACAGCCCAACTCTAATTCACCCCTCCACTTT.

V is TRBV11-2 and J is TRBJ2-5, with TRBD2 matching over 10 bases. The CDR3 runs to 19 residues. Germline lookup yields CDR1 SGHAT and CDR2 FQNNGV. J lost 7 bases, V lost 2 bases, and 19 bases had no gene match. CDR3 nucleotides: TGTGCCAGCAGCTTACCCTTTCCTAGCGGGAGTTTAGTCCGTGTGACCCAGTACTTC. It translates to CASSLPFPSGSLVRVTQYF.

This sequence joins TRBV2 and TRBJ2-4; no clear D. Trimming pared 4 bases from V and 0 bases from J, leaving 10 bases between. The length of the CDR3 is 15 residues. Germline V gene sequence: CDR1 SNHLY, CDR2 FYNNEI. In DNA form, the CDR3 reads TGTGCCAGCAGTGGGGTACAGTCAGCCAAAAACATTCAGTACTTC. Its translation is CASSGVQSAKNIQYF.

Turning to this clone: The same CDR3 is also encoded by other DNA sequences in this sample. This chain links TRBV28 with TRBJ1-2; D uncertain. Germline assignment: CDR1 MDHEN and CDR2 SYDVKM. The CDR3 is 11 amino acids. V was shortened by 7 bases and J by 5 bases, with 8 bases between the two germline ends. CDR3: CASTSLYGYTF. CDR3 nucleotide sequence: TGTGCCAGCACAAGCCTGTATGGCTACACCTTC.

This clone has only a few counts. J is TRBJ1-5 and V is TRBV28, with no clear D. V gave up 3 bases and J gave up 0 bases, with 9 bases separating them. The CDR3 spans 15 residues. Germline V gene sequence: CDR1 MDHEN, CDR2 SYDVKM. The CDR3 DNA reads as TGTGCCAGCAGTTTCAGCGGATATAGCAATCAGCCCCAGCATTTT. Protein sequence: CASSFSGYSNQPQHF.

The chain couples TRBV5-1 to TRBJ1-2; 7 positions match TRBD1. V lost 4 bases to trimming and J lost 6 bases; unmatched junction nucleotides: 6. Germline V lookup: CDR1 SGHRS, CDR2 YFSETQ. The CDR3 totals 13 residues. The CDR3: CASSLGGADGYTF. Here the CDR3 DNA reads TGCGCCAGCAGCCTAGGGGGCGCGGATGGCTACACCTTC.

This clone was seen a handful of times. The chain is built from TRBV29-1 and TRBJ1-2; D call uncertain. CDR1 is SQVTM, CDR2 ANQGSEA, per germline. This CDR3 contains 11 residues. Trimming stripped 4 bases from V and 5 bases from J, with 8 bases between. The DNA for the CDR3 is TGCAGCGTTGCGGCGGGATATGGCTACACCTTC. This sequence encodes CSVAAGYGYTF. The full variable domain, completed using reference TRBV29-1 and TRBJ1-2, is SAVISQKPSRDICQRGTSLTIQCQVDSQVTMMFWYRQQPGQSLTLIATANQGSEATYESGFVIDKFPISRPNLTFSTLTVSNMSPEDSSIYLCSVAAGYGYTFGSGTRLTVV.

The chain carries TRBV30 and TRBJ2-2; TRBD1 aligns across 8 bases. J was trimmed by 1 base and V by 6 bases; bases with no gene match: 4. CDR1 is GTSNPN and CDR2 is SVGIG in the germline V gene (reference sequence). The CDR3 is 14 residues long. The CDR3 nucleotides are TGTGCCTGCCCTGGGACAGGGAACACCGGGGAGCTGTTTTTT. Translation gives CACPGTGNTGELFF.

The V gene is TRBV5-6, the J gene TRBJ2-3, with D possibly being TRBD1 (5 bases). CDR3 length equals 13 residues. Germline V gene data show CDR1 as SGHDT and CDR2 as YYEEEE. V lost 4 bases, J lost 8 bases, and 14 bases lay in between. The CDR3 nucleotides are TGTGCCAGCAGCCTAGTAGACAGATCTACGCAGTATTTT. This codes for CASSLVDRSTQYF. The complete variable domain, with remaining parts taken from reference TRBV5-6 and TRBJ2-3, reads DAGVTQSPTHLIKTRGQQVTLRCSPKSGHDTVSWYQQALGQGPQFIFQYYEEEERQRGNFPDRFSGHQFPNYSSELNVNALLLGDSALYLCASSLVDRSTQYFGPGTRLTVL.

The chain carries TRBV5-4 and TRBJ2-1, with TRBD2 matching over 8 bases. Germline values: CDR1 SGHNT, CDR2 YYREEE (reference sequence). Losses at the gene ends were 0 bases for V and 4 bases for J; bases not matched to a gene: 6. This CDR3 has 16 amino acids. CDR3 in amino acids: CASSLAGLAGYNEQFF. In nucleotides, the CDR3 is TGTGCCAGCAGCTTGGCGGGTCTAGCGGGTTACAATGAGCAGTTCTTC.

The chain employs TRBV28 and TRBJ1-6; possible D gene TRBD1, 5 bases. Germline V gene data show CDR1 as MDHEN and CDR2 as SYDVKM. The ends were cut back, 3 bases at V and 13 bases at J, with 19 bases in the middle. The length of the CDR3 is 15 residues. For the CDR3, the DNA is TGTGCCAGCAGTTTCGGGGCAGCCGGGACTTACCCCCTCCACTTT. It is translated as CASSFGAAGTYPLHF.

This chain connects TRBV11-2 to TRBJ2-5; 9 nucleotides line up with TRBD2. Germline loops: CDR1 SGHAT, CDR2 FQNNGV. After removal of 1 base from V and 2 bases from J, the junction contained 5 bases not matched to a gene. CDR3 length equals 16 residues. The CDR3 loop reads CASSLGGGEGQETQYF. CDR3 nucleotide sequence: TGTGCCAGCAGCTTAGGCGGGGGGGAGGGTCAAGAGACCCAGTACTTC.

This clone came up once. The rearrangement joins TRBV12-5 to TRBJ2-1; no definite D call. CDR3 length: 11 amino acids. V shed 7 bases and J shed 6 bases, with 7 bases lying between them. The germline gives CDR1 LGHNT, CDR2 FRNRAP. This CDR3 reads CASAPGNEQFF. DNA for the CDR3: TGTGCTAGTGCCCCCGGCAATGAGCAGTTCTTC.

V usage is TRBV5-1 and J usage is TRBJ2-5, with a weak D call TRBD2 (6 bases). Germline CDR1 and CDR2: SGHRS and YFSETQ. Trimming removed 0 bases at V and 5 bases at J, with 11 bases between. The CDR3 spans 14 residues. The CDR3 reads CASSLDGGSETQYF. CDR3 DNA sequence: TGCGCCAGCAGCTTGGATGGGGGGAGCGAGACCCAGTACTTC.

The J gene is TRBJ2-7, the V gene TRBV9; 8 bases agree with TRBD1. This CDR3 comprises 16 residues. Germline CDR1 is SGDLS and CDR2 is YYNGEE. V dropped 4 bases and J dropped 4; count of bases not matched to a gene: 13. In DNA form, the CDR3 reads TGTGCCAGCAGCCCGGGCGGGCAGGGGGCTAAGTACGAGCAGTACTTC. Amino acid sequence: CASSPGGQGAKYEQYF.

The rearrangement uses TRBV9 and TRBJ2-1; 7 positions match TRBD1. With V trimmed by 2 bases and J by 3 bases, 2 bases remained unmatched. This CDR3 spans 14 amino acids. Germline V gene data show CDR1 as SGDLS and CDR2 as YYNGEE. The CDR3 reads CASSVGTDYNEQFF. CDR3 DNA sequence: TGTGCCAGCAGCGTTGGGACAGACTACAATGAGCAGTTCTTC.

The rearrangement uses TRBV11-2 and TRBJ2-5; possibly TRBD2 for D (5 bases). V lost 5 bases and J lost 5, with 24 bases in between. This CDR3 is built from 17 residues. Per germline, CDR1 SGHAT and CDR2 FQNNGV. The CDR3 DNA is TGTGCCAGCAGCCCAGTCCGGGTGTCATACCGAGGGGAGACCCAGTACTTC. Translation: CASSPVRVSYRGETQYF.

The chain employs TRBV5-1 and TRBJ1-1; TRBD1 might be the D (5 bases). This CDR3 region has 15 residues. Germline V gene lookup returns CDR1 SGHRS and CDR2 YFSETQ. V lost 4 bases and J 6 bases, leaving 19 bases between the germline ends. The CDR3 region has the DNA TGCGCCAGCAGCCCGAACCAGGGCCGGGTGGCTGAAGCTTTCTTT. It specifies CASSPNQGRVAEAFF.

This clone was picked up one time. The chain employs TRBV5-6 and TRBJ1-5, with 9 nucleotides matching TRBD1. V lost 2 bases to trimming and J lost 7 bases; unmatched junction nucleotides: 7. The germline CDR1 and CDR2 sequences are SGHDT and YYEEEE. The CDR3 has 15 amino acids. CDR3 loop: CASSFGTGRLQPQHF. The CDR3 DNA sequence: TGTGCCAGCAGCTTTGGGACAGGGAGGTTGCAGCCCCAGCATTTT.

V is TRBV5-5 and J is TRBJ2-2; 7 bases align to TRBD1. Trimming took 5 bases from V and 2 from J; bases not matched to a gene: 9. The CDR3 covers 16 residues. Germline V gene lookup returns CDR1 SGHKS and CDR2 YYEKEE (reference sequence). For the CDR3, the DNA is TGTGCCAGCAGTTCAACGACAGGGCAAAACACCGGGGAGCTGTTTTTT. Protein product: CASSSTTGQNTGELFF.

This clone has more than one count but fewer than ten. The chain recombines TRBV29-1 with TRBJ2-7; 7 nucleotides agree with TRBD2. Trimming removed 3 bases from V and 2 bases from J; junction bases left unmatched: 7. This CDR3 spans 14 amino acids. From germline, CDR1 is SQVTM and CDR2 ANQGSEA. CDR3 sequence: CSVDGEGGPYEQYF. CDR3 nucleotides: TGCAGCGTTGATGGGGAGGGAGGACCCTACGAGCAGTACTTC.

This clone turned up a few times. CDR3 loop: CASSQESDTGTGFGPLHF. The CDR3 DNA reads TGCGCCAGCAGCCAAGAAAGCGATACCGGGACAGGCTTCGGGCCCCTCCACTTT. The chain joins TRBV4-1 to TRBJ1-6; 8 positions match TRBD1. This CDR3 spans 18 amino acids. Looked up from germline, CDR1 is MGHRA and CDR2 is YSYEKL. After removal of 0 bases from V and 13 bases from J, the junction contained 17 bases not matched to a gene.

The chain combines TRBV29-1 with TRBJ1-1; D possibly corresponds to TRBD1 (5 bases). CDR3 length: 13 amino acids. Germline CDR1 SQVTM, CDR2 ANQGSEA. The V end lost 4 bases, the J end lost 4 bases, and 13 bases lay between the germline ends. CDR3 nucleotide sequence: TGCAGCGTTGGGGCAGGGAAGTCCACTGAAGCTTTCTTT. Translation: CSVGAGKSTEAFF.

The V gene is TRBV28, the J gene TRBJ2-4; weak D call: TRBD1 (6 bases). This CDR3 comprises 14 residues. V lost 6 bases, J lost 3 bases, and 12 bases lay in between. The germline V gene encodes CDR1 MDHEN and CDR2 SYDVKM. DNA of the CDR3: TGTGCCAGCAGACAGGGACAATTCAAAAACATTCAGTACTTC. Amino acids: CASRQGQFKNIQYF.